The 9 T cell receptor beta chains reported below all come from one sample, sequenced in a study of blood T cell repertoires in COVID-19. Here immunoSEQ multiplex PCR was the method, and the copy in TCRdb shows in-frame clones only, minus some. The table records about 140,000 clones, 75% to 85% of them present only once. The material sequenced was peripheral blood. The receptors stem from a woman over 75 with acute or convalescent COVID-19.

This chain uses TRBV5-1 with TRBJ2-1; 12 bases line up with TRBD2. The trim removed 4 bases at V and 2 bases at J, leaving 4 bases unmatched. The CDR3 is 16 amino acids. Germline V gene lookup returns CDR1 SGHRS and CDR2 YFSETQ. CDR3 bases: TGCGCCAGCAGCCCCCGGACTAGCGGGGCCTACAATGAGCAGTTCTTC. Translated: CASSPRTSGAYNEQFF.

This clone occurred once. The V call is TRBV18, the J call TRBJ1-1, with TRBD1 matching over 7 bases. CDR1 and CDR2 (germline): KGHSH, LQKENI. The CDR3 covers 15 residues. J gave up 0 bases and V 5 bases, and 6 bases lay outside the gene matches. The CDR3 bases are TGTGCCAGCTCAGGAACGGGACAGATGAACACTGAAGCTTTCTTT. This codes for CASSGTGQMNTEAFF.

CDR3 amino acids: CASSYQAMNTEAFF. As DNA, the CDR3 is TGTGCCAGCAGTTATCAGGCGATGAACACTGAAGCTTTCTTT. This rearrangement joins TRBV2 to TRBJ1-1; D uncertain. CDR3 length: 14 amino acids. V was cut by 5 bases and J by 0 bases, with 10 bases left in between. The germline CDR1 and CDR2 sequences are SNHLY and FYNNEI.

A few counts support this clone. The rearrangement links TRBV20-1 to TRBJ2-3; 13 bases are a match to TRBD2. Losses at the gene ends were 3 bases for V and 4 bases for J; bases not matched to a gene: 7. Germline CDR1 is DFQATT and CDR2 is SNEGSKA (reference sequence). CDR3 size: 16 residues. The CDR3: CSASFGLAGVADTQYF. CDR3 bases: TGCAGTGCTAGTTTCGGACTAGCGGGAGTTGCAGATACGCAGTATTTT.

This chain connects TRBV7-9 to TRBJ2-3, with TRBD2 matching over 7 bases. V shed 4 bases and J 4 bases; nucleotides not matched to a gene: 5. Germline V gene data show CDR1 as SEHNR and CDR2 as FQNEAQ (reference sequence). This CDR3 has 14 residues. The CDR3 DNA follows: TGTGCCAGCAGCTCCGGCGGGAGCTCAGATACGCAGTATTTT. This sequence encodes CASSSGGSSDTQYF.

The rearrangement joins TRBV5-1 to TRBJ2-3; 10 bases line up with TRBD1. From germline, CDR1 is SGHRS and CDR2 YFSETQ. J was trimmed by 3 bases and V by 1 base; bases with no gene match: 5. The CDR3 totals 16 residues. CDR3 region: CASSLRGGQGTDTQYF. In DNA, the CDR3 is TGCGCCAGCAGCTTGCGGGGGGGACAGGGGACAGATACGCAGTATTTT. Looking up the rest from reference TRBV5-1 and TRBJ2-3 gives the full variable domain: KAGVTQTPRYLIKTRGQQVTLSCSPISGHRSVSWYQQTPGQGLQFLFEYFSETQRNKGNFPGRFSGRQFSNSRSEMNVSTLELGDSALYLCASSLRGGQGTDTQYFGPGTRLTVL.

The chain has TRBV4-1 and TRBJ1-2; 8 bases agree with TRBD1. Germline loops: CDR1 MGHRA, CDR2 YSYEKL. The trim removed 4 bases at V and 6 bases at J, leaving 13 bases unmatched. The CDR3 totals 16 residues. This CDR3 is CASSRSSWTGPDGYTF. The CDR3 DNA reads TGCGCCAGCAGCCGCTCGTCCTGGACAGGGCCCGATGGCTACACCTTC.

This clone is a singleton in its sample. The chain links TRBV5-1 to TRBJ2-5; tentative D call: TRBD1 (5 bases). Between the trimmed V and J ends, which lost 5 bases and 5 bases, there was a span of 16 bases. Germline-derived CDR1 and CDR2 are SGHRS and YFSETQ. This CDR3 contains 14 residues. This CDR3 reads CASSSDQGRETQYF. CDR3 DNA sequence: TGCGCCAGCAGTTCCGACCAGGGTAGGGAGACCCAGTACTTC.

The J gene is TRBJ1-3, the V gene TRBV2; 9 bases line up with TRBD1. The germline V gene encodes CDR1 SNHLY and CDR2 FYNNEI. The CDR3 loop spans 16 amino acids. J lost 6 bases, V lost 5 bases, and 11 bases had no gene match. CDR3 amino acids: CASSWEQGQGLNTIYF. In DNA, the CDR3 is TGTGCCAGCAGTTGGGAACAGGGACAGGGCCTAAACACCATATATTTT.